What follows are 3 T cell receptor beta chains derived from one specimen sequenced in a study of shared clonotypes between healthy human individuals. Only in-frame clones appear in the TCRdb table, and some are missing; sequencing was by immunoSEQ multiplex PCR. Of hundreds of thousands of clones in the sample, 90% to 97% were seen once. Sample: naive CD4+ T cells sorted from blood. Subset: CD45RA+ positively selected. The source is a woman aged 25-40 years in good health.

V is TRBV28 and J is TRBJ2-3; tentative D call: TRBD2 (6 bases). The CDR3 covers 12 residues. CDR1 and CDR2 from the germline V gene are MDHEN and SYDVKM. The V end was cut by 3 bases, the J end by 8 bases, with 9 bases between. CDR3 coding DNA: TGTGCCAGCAGTTTGCCGGGACTTACGCAGTATTTT. Translation: CASSLPGLTQYF.

V gene TRBV6-5 combines with J gene TRBJ2-2; D uncertain. The CDR3 sequence is 14 residues long. Trimming took 3 bases from V and 6 from J, leaving 11 bases between them. The V gene's germline CDR1 is MNHEY and CDR2 SVGAGI. The CDR3 protein is CASSYSNRAGELFF. The DNA for the CDR3 is TGTGCCAGCAGTTATTCCAACAGAGCCGGGGAGCTGTTTTTT.

The chain joins TRBV15 to TRBJ1-5; D might be TRBD1 (6 bases). CDR3 length equals 17 residues. In germline, CDR1 is LNHNV, CDR2 YYDKDF (reference sequence). V gave up 0 bases and J gave up 4 bases, with 16 bases separating them. In DNA form, the CDR3 reads TGTGCCACCAGCAGAGATATGTCCCAGGGGAGGAATCAGCCCCAGCATTTT. Amino acid sequence: CATSRDMSQGRNQPQHF. Full variable domain (outside the CDR3, taken from reference TRBV15 and TRBJ1-5): DAMVIQNPRYQVTQFGKPVTLSCSQTLNHNVMYWYQQKSSQAPKLLFHYYDKDFNNEADTPDNFQSRRPNTSFCFLDIRSPGLGDTAMYLCATSRDMSQGRNQPQHFGDGTRLSIL.